This TCR beta chain was sequenced for a study of blood T cell repertoires in COVID-19. Across the whole study: Samples of COVID-19 (acute and convalescent) were obtained from the United States, Italy and Spain. PBMCs, B-cell-depleted T cells, or T cells provided the cDNA or gDNA that made up the material.

In the source study's methods: Amplified reference gene primers provided the basis for estimating nucleated cell counts. Repertoires were generated with immunoSEQ multiplex PCR, while TCRdb's copy carries only in-frame clones and drops some. V and J calls and clone size are those listed in that table; D and trimming were worked out from the DNA. The sample includes about 83,000 clones, around three quarters of them seen just once. Sequences were obtained from peripheral blood. The source is a woman over 75 with active or convalescent COVID-19.

CDR3 in DNA: TGTGCCAGCAGTTTAAATCGTGGCAGTGAGCAGTTCTTC. Encoded protein: CASSLNRGSEQFF. V and J are TRBV12-3 or TRBV12-4 and TRBJ2-1; D ambiguous. V lost 2 bases and J 9 bases, leaving 11 bases between the germline ends. The CDR3 is 13 amino acids.